The sequence of this T cell receptor (beta chain) was determined in a study of shared clonotypes between healthy human individuals. Germline CDR1 reads SGHTA; CDR2 reads FQGNSA. The CDR3 sequence is 15 residues long. V lost 1 base to trimming and J lost 5 bases, with 14 bases between them. Authors' methods: There were no quality scores in the junction-only immunoSEQ sequences, so filtering differed. Only in-frame clones appear in the TCRdb table, and some are missing; sequencing was by immunoSEQ multiplex PCR. V, J and clone size were drawn from that table, and D and trimming were deduced from the DNA. Of some 660,000 clones in the sample, more than 70% are singletons; the top ten hold around 2%. Study-wide results and caveats: Some naive CD4 clonotypes, 5% to 5.5%, turned up in common across several donors.

CD45RA+ naive and CD45RA-negative memory subsets were separated from CD4+ cells. Worth noting for this clone: What it recognizes is unknown.

The source is a young woman in good health. The specimen was memory CD4+ T cells sorted from blood. Subset in this sample: CD45RA-negative fraction. The chain combines TRBV7-2 with TRBJ2-5; D gene unclear. The CDR3 DNA is TGTGCCAGCAGCTTAGTGGTGGCTGTGTGGGAGACCCAGTACTTC. It translates to CASSLVVAVWETQYF.